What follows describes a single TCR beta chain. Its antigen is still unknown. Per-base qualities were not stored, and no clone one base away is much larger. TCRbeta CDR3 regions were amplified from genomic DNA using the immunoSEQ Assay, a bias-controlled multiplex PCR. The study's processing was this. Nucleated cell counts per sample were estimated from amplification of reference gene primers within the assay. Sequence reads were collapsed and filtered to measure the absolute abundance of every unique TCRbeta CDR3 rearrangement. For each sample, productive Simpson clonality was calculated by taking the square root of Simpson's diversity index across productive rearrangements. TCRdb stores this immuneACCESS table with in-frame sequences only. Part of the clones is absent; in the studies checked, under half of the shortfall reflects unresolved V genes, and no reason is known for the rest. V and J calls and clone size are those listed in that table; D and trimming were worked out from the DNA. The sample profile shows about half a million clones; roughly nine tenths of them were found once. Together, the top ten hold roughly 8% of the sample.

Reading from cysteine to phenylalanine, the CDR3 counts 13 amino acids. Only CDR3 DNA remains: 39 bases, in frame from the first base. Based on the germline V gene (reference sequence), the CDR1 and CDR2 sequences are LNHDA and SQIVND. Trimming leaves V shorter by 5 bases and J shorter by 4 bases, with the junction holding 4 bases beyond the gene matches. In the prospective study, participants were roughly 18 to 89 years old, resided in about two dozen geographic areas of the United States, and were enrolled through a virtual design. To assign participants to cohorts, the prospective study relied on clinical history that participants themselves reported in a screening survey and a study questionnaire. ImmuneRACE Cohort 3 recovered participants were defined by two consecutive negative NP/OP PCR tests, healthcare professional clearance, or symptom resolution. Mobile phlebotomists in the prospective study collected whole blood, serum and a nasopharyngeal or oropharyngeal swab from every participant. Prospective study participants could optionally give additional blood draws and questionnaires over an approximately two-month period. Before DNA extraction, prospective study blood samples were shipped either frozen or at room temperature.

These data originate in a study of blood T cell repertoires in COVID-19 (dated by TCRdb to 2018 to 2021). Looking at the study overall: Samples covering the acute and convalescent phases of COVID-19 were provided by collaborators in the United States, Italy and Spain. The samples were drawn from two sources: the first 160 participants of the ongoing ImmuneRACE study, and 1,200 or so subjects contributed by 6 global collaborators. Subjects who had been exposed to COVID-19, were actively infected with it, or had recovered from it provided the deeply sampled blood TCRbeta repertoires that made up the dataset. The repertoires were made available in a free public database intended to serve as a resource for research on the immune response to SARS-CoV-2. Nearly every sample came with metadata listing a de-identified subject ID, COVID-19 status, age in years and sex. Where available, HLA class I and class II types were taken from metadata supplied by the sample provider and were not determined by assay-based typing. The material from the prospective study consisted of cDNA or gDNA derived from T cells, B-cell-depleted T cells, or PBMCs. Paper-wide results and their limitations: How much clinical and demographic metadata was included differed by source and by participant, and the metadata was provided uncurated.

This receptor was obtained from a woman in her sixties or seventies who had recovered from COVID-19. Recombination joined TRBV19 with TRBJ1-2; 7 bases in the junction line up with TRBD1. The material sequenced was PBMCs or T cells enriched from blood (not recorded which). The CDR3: CASSRTGSYGYTF. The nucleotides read TGTGCCAGTAGTCGGACAGGTTCCTATGGCTACACCTTC.